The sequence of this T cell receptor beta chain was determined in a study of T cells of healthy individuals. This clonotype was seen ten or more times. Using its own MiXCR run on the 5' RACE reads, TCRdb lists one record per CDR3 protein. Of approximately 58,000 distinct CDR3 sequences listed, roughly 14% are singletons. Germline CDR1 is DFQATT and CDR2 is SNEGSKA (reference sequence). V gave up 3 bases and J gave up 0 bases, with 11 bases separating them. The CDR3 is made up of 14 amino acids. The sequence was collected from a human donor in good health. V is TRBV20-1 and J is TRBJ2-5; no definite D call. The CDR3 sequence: CSARGIGNQETQYF. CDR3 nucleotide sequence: TGCAGTGCTAGGGGGATTGGAAACCAAGAGACCCAGTACTTC.